A selection of T cell receptor beta chains follows, all from one sample in a study of post-analysis software for immune sequencing data. One entry per CDR3 protein results from TCRdb running MiXCR on the PCR reads. This sample carries hundreds of thousands of distinct CDR3 sequences, 25% to 30% of them seen once, and the ten largest clones take roughly 0.54%. Sequencing used blood. These receptors all come from a girl between 5 and 17 years old with multiple sclerosis. The CDR3 runs from the conserved cysteine through the conserved F or W. A D gene is named only where the DNA matches it firmly. For some rows the clone size is stated as once, few or many, or as a class when expanded; others skip it.

j_gene,d_gene,abundance,len,v_gene,CDR3nt,CDR3aa
TRBJ2-1,-,-,16,TRBV2,TGTGCCAGCAGAGGTTATAGGACGGGGGCCGACAATGAGCAGTTCTTC,CASRGYRTGADNEQFF
TRBJ2-5,-,-,13,TRBV5-1,TGCGCCAGCAGCAACACAAGGGGAGAGACCCAGTACTTC,CASSNTRGETQYF
TRBJ2-3,TRBD2,many,15,TRBV6-5,TGTGCCAGCAGCTCCTCGGGGACTAGCGCAGATACGCAGTATTTT,CASSSSGTSADTQYF
TRBJ2-5,-,few,17,TRBV9,TGTGCCAGCAGCCCAGGGGAAGTGCTTCCCACCCAAGAGACCCAGTACTTC,CASSPGEVLPTQETQYF
TRBJ1-1,-,-,14,TRBV20-1,TGCAGTGCTAGAGAGCCAGGGAAGGGCACTGAAGCTTTCTTT,CSAREPGKGTEAFF
TRBJ2-5,-,-,11,TRBV20-1,TGCAGTGCAACACCCCGGGACGGAAAGTACTTC,CSATPRDGKYF
TRBJ1-2,-,-,17,TRBV7-9,TGTGCCAGCAGCTTAGCCCGGGACAACCGGGGAAACTATGGCTACACCTTC,CASSLARDNRGNYGYTF
TRBJ2-2,-,-,14,TRBV7-2,TGTGCCAGCAGCTTTAACCGAAACACCGGGGAGCTGTTTTTT,CASSFNRNTGELFF
TRBJ1-6,-,few,15,TRBV5-5,-,CASSSSGYNNSPLHF
TRBJ2-1,-,few,15,TRBV25-1,TGTGCCAGCAGTGAGCCGGGGAGGCCCTACAATGAGCAGTTCTTC,CASSEPGRPYNEQFF
TRBJ1-6,-,few,17,TRBV6-1,TGTGCCAGCAGTGGGGGGAGGACGGGGGCCTATAATTCACCCCTCCACTTT,CASSGGRTGAYNSPLHF
TRBJ1-2,-,-,14,TRBV2,TGTGCCAGCAGTGAAGGGTCCAGGGGCACAGGCTACACCTTC,CASSEGSRGTGYTF
TRBJ2-4,-,few,13,TRBV29-1,TGCAGCGTTGAACAGGCAGGGCCAGCGAGCCGGTACTTC,CSVEQAGPASRYF
TRBJ2-1,TRBD2,-,15,TRBV27,TGTGCCAGCAGTCGGAGTAGCGGGGGAGGGAATGAGCAGTTCTTC,CASSRSSGGGNEQFF
TRBJ1-6,-,-,14,TRBV7-2,TGTGCCAGCAGCTTATTCCGTAATAATTCACCCCTCCACTTT,CASSLFRNNSPLHF
TRBJ2-5,-,-,14,TRBV6-6,TGTGCCAGCAGTACCGGGACACCCTCCCCTGGGCAGTACTTC,CASSTGTPSPGQYF
TRBJ2-7,-,few,13,TRBV20-1,TGCAGTTGGATGGAACCGACCGCTTACGAGCAGTACTTC,CSWMEPTAYEQYF
TRBJ1-1,-,few,12,TRBV13,TGTGCCAGCAGCTTTGAGGCCGCTGAAGCTTTCTTT,CASSFEAAEAFF
TRBJ2-1,-,few,17,TRBV18,TGTGCCAGCTCACCACCGGGGGCAGCGGGAAGCTACAATGAGCAGTTCTTC,CASSPPGAAGSYNEQFF
TRBJ2-5,-,few,15,TRBV5-1,TGCGCCAGCAGCTTGGACACGGCGGGGCAAGAGACCCAGTACTTC,CASSLDTAGQETQYF
TRBJ2-5,TRBD2,-,16,TRBV7-9,TGTGCCAGCAGCCCCCGCGCGGGGGGATCTGGAGAGACCCAGTACTTC,CASSPRAGGSGETQYF
TRBJ2-5,TRBD1,-,17,TRBV6-5,TGTGCCAGCAGTTACTCAAACCGGGTCAGGGGGCAAGAGACCCAGTACTTC,CASSYSNRVRGQETQYF
TRBJ2-7,-,few,12,TRBV10-1,TGCGCCAGCAGTGACGAGGGTGGCGAGCAGTACTTC,CASSDEGGEQYF